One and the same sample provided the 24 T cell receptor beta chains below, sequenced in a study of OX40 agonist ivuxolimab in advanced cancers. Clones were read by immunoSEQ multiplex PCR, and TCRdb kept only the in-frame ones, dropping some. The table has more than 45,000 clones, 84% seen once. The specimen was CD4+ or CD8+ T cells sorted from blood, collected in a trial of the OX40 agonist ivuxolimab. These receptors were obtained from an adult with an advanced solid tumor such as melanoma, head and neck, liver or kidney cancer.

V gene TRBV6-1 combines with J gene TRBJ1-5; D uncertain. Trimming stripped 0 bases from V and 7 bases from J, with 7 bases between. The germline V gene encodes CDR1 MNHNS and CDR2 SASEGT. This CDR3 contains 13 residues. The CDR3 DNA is TGTGCCAGCAGTGAAGCGGTAAGGCAGCCCCAGCATTTT. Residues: CASSEAVRQPQHF.

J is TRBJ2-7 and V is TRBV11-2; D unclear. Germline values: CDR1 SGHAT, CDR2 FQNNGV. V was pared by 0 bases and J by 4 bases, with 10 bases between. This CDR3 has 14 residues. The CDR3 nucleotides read TGTGCCAGCAGCTTAGATTTGGGTGTTTACGAGCAGTACTTC. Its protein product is CASSLDLGVYEQYF.

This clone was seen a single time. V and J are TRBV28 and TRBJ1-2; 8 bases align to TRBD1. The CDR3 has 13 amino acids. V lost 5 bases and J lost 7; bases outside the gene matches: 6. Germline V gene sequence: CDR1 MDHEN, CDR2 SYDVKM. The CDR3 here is CASSSDRGGGYTF. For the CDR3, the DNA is TGTGCCAGCAGTAGTGACAGGGGAGGTGGCTACACCTTC.

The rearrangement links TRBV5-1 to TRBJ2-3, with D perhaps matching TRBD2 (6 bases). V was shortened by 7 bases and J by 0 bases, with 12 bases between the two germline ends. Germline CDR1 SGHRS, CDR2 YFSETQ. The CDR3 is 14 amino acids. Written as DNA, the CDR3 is TGCGCCAGCGGATTGCGGGGCAGCACAGATACGCAGTATTTT. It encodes CASGLRGSTDTQYF.

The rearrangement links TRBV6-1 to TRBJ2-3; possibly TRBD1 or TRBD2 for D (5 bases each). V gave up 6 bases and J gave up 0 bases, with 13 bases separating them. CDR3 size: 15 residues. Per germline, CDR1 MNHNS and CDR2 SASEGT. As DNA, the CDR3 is TGTGCCAGCAGCCGGGACCCGGTCAGCACAGATACGCAGTATTTT. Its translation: CASSRDPVSTDTQYF.

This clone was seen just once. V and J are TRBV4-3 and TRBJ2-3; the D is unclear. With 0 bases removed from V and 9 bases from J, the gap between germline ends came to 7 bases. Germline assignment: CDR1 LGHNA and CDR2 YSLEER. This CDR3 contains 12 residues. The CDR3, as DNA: TGCGCCAGCAGCCAAGATGGTGGAACGCAGTATTTT. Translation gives CASSQDGGTQYF.

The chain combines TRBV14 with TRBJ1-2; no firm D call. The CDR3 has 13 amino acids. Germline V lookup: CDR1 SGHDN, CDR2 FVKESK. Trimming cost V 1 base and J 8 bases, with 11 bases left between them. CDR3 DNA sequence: TGTGCCAGCAGCCAAGTGGTCACGGGAGGCTACACCTTC. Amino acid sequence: CASSQVVTGGYTF.

DNA for the CDR3: TGTGCCAGCAGCCCGGGACAGATGAACACTGAAGCTTTCTTT. This gives the protein CASSPGQMNTEAFF. The J gene is TRBJ1-1, the V gene TRBV7-9; 7 nucleotides match TRBD1. J lost 0 bases, V lost 5 bases, and 3 bases had no gene match. CDR3 size: 14 residues. Per the germline V gene, CDR1 is SEHNR and CDR2 is FQNEAQ (reference sequence).

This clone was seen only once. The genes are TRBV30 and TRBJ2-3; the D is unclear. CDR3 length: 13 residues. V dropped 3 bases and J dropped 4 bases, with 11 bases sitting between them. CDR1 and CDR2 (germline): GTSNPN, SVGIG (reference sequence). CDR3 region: CAWSKKSPDTQYF. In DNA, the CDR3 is TGTGCCTGGAGCAAAAAGTCCCCAGATACGCAGTATTTT.

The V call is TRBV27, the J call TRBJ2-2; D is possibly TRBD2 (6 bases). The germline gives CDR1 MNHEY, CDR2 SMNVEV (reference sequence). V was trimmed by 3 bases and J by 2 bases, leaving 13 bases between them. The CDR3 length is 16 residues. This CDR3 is CASSLGLASNTGELFF. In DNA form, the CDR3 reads TGTGCCAGCAGTTTGGGGCTAGCGAGTAACACCGGGGAGCTGTTTTTT.

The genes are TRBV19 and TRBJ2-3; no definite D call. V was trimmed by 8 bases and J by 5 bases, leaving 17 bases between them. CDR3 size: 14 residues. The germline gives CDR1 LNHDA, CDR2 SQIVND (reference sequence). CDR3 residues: CASGLGPGIDTQYF. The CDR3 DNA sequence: TGTGCCAGTGGCCTAGGTCCCGGTATAGATACGCAGTATTTT.

CDR3 nucleotides: TGCGCCAGCAGCCCGGACAGGGGAGCTAATGAAAAACTGTTTTTT. It specifies CASSPDRGANEKLFF. This chain links TRBV5-1 with TRBJ1-4; 9 nucleotides line up with TRBD1. The CDR3 is 15 residues long. Trimming took 4 bases from V and 3 from J; bases not matched to a gene: 4. Germline V CDR1 and CDR2: SGHRS, YFSETQ. Full variable domain (missing parts from reference TRBV5-1 and TRBJ1-4): KAGVTQTPRYLIKTRGQQVTLSCSPISGHRSVSWYQQTPGQGLQFLFEYFSETQRNKGNFPGRFSGRQFSNSRSEMNVSTLELGDSALYLCASSPDRGANEKLFFGSGTQLSVL.

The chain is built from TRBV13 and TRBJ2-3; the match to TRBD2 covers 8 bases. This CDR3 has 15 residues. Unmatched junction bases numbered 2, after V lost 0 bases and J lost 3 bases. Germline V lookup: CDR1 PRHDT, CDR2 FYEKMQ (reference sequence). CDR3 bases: TGTGCCAGCAGCTTAGGACTAGCGGTGACAGATACGCAGTATTTT. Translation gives CASSLGLAVTDTQYF.

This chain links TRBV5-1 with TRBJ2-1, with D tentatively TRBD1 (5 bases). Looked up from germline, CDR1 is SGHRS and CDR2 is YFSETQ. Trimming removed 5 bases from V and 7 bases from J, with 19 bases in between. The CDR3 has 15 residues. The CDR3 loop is CASRQRTLPDNEQFF. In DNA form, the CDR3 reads TGCGCCAGCAGGCAAAGGACACTACCCGATAATGAGCAGTTCTTC.

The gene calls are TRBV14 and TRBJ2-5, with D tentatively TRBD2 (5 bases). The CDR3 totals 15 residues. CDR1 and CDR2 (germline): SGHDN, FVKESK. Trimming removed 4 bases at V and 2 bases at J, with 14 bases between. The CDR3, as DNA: TGTGCCAGCAGCCCACAAGGACTGCCGCAAGAGACCCAGTACTTC. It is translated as CASSPQGLPQETQYF.

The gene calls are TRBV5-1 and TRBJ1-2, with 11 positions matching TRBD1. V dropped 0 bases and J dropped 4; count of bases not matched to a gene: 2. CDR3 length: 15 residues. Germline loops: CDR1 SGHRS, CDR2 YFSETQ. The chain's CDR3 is CASSLDGQGAYGYTF. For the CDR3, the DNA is TGCGCCAGCAGCTTGGATGGACAGGGGGCCTATGGCTACACCTTC.

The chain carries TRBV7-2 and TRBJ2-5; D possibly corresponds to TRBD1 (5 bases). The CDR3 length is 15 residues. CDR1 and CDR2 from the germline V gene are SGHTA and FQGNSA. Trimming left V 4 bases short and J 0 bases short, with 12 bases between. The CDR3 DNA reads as TGTGCCAGCAGCTCCGTTAGGGGTTACCAAGAGACCCAGTACTTC. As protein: CASSSVRGYQETQYF.

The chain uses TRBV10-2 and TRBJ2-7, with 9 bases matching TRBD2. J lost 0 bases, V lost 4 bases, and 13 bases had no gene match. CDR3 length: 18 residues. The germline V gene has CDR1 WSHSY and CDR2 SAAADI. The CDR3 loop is CASSGGKVAGANSYEQYF. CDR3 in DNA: TGCGCCAGCAGTGGAGGTAAGGTAGCGGGGGCGAACTCCTACGAGCAGTACTTC.

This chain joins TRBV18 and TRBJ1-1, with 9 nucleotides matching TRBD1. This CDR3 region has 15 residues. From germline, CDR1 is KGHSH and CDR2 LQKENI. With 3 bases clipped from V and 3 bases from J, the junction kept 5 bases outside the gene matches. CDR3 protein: CASSPTGGADTEAFF. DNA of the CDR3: TGTGCCAGCTCACCTACAGGGGGCGCGGACACTGAAGCTTTCTTT.

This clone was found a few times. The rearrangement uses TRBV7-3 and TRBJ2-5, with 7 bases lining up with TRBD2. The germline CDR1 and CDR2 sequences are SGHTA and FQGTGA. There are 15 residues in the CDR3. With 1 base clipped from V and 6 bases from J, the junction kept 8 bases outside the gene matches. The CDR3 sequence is CASSLIAGDIKTQYF. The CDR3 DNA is TGTGCCAGCAGCTTAATTGCGGGAGACATCAAGACCCAGTACTTC.

CDR3 bases: TGTGCCAGCAGCCCCGACAGGGATGAGACCCAGTACTTC. Translated, it gives CASSPDRDETQYF. The V and J genes are TRBV7-2 and TRBJ2-5; 7 bases agree with TRBD1. The V gene end was trimmed by 5 bases and the J gene end by 5 bases; junction bases not matched to a gene: 5. Germline V gene lookup returns CDR1 SGHTA and CDR2 FQGNSA. This CDR3 spans 13 amino acids.

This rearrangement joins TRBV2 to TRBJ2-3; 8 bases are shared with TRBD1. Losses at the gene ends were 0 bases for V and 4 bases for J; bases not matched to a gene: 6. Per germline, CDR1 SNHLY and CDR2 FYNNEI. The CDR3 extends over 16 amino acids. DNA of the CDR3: TGTGCCAGCAGTGAAGCGACAGGGGTCTTTGCAGATACGCAGTATTTT. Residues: CASSEATGVFADTQYF.

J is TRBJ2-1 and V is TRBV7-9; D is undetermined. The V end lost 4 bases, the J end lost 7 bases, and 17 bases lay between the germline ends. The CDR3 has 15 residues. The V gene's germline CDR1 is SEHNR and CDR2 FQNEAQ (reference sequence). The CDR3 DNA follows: TGTGCCAGCAGCTCGACAATGGGGTACGGTAATGAGCAGTTCTTC. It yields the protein CASSSTMGYGNEQFF.

The CDR3 DNA follows: TGCGCCAGCAGCCAAGATCCTCGGGGCGTTGAAAAACTGTTTTTT. Translation: CASSQDPRGVEKLFF. The rearrangement links TRBV4-3 to TRBJ1-4, with D possibly being TRBD1 (5 bases). Germline V gene sequence: CDR1 LGHNA, CDR2 YSLEER. V was trimmed by 0 bases and J by 7 bases, leaving 12 bases between them. The CDR3 runs to 15 residues.